The clone carrying this T cell receptor beta chain was seen more than once but under ten times. The sample belongs to a study of CD8 T cells in Susac syndrome. Random-hexamer reverse transcription was applied to about 0.5 to 1 ug RNA. In TCRdb, the immunoSEQ multiplex PCR reads were re-called with MiXCR into one record per CDR3 protein. The sample lists about 400,000 distinct CDR3 sequences, 75% to 90% occurring once. There are 13 residues in the CDR3. The V gene's germline CDR1 is KGHSH and CDR2 LQKENI. V shed 3 bases and J shed 1 base, with 7 bases lying between them. Negative isolation yielded CD8+ and CD4+ T cells; FACS enriched TEMRA cells.

The sequence was collected from a human donor with multiple sclerosis. Sequenced: CD8+ T cells from PBMCs. The V gene is TRBV18, the J gene TRBJ2-7; D is ambiguous. This CDR3 is CASSPEYSYEQYF. CDR3 sequence (DNA): TGTGCCAGCTCACCTGAATATTCCTACGAGCAGTACTTC.